Presented here are 4 T cell receptor beta chains from one specimen sequenced in a study of cytomegalovirus exposure and HLA in healthy donors. Data came from immunoSEQ multiplex PCR; TCRdb stores just in-frame clones and leaves some out. This sample has some 170,000 clones; about nine tenths occur once, and the top ten carry about a tenth. The material sequenced was PBMCs. Every receptor here comes from a woman in her late teens or twenties in good health and CMV-seropositive.

This chain joins TRBV27 and TRBJ2-7; TRBD2 aligns across 7 bases. CDR1 is MNHEY, CDR2 SMNVEV, per germline (reference sequence). CDR3 size: 14 residues. V lost 5 bases to trimming and J lost 3 bases; unmatched junction nucleotides: 7. In DNA, the CDR3 is TGTGCCAGCAGTAGCGGGACCTATGACTACGAGCAGTACTTC. It encodes CASSSGTYDYEQYF.

The chain has TRBV7-3 and TRBJ2-1; a possible D gene is TRBD2 (5 bases). The V gene's germline CDR1 is SGHTA and CDR2 FQGTGA. CDR3 length equals 12 residues. V was pared by 2 bases and J by 10 bases, with 9 bases between. The CDR3 region is CASSLSRGEQFF. For the CDR3, the DNA is TGTGCCAGCAGCTTATCACGCGGGGAGCAGTTCTTC. The variable domain in full, with the rest retrieved from reference TRBV7-3 and TRBJ2-1, is GAGVSQTPSNKVTEKGKYVELRCDPISGHTALYWYRQSLGQGPEFLIYFQGTGAADDSGLPNDRFFAVRPEGSVSTLKIQRTERGDSAVYLCASSLSRGEQFFGPGTRLTVL.

The V gene is TRBV4-1, the J gene TRBJ2-1, with D possibly being TRBD2 (6 bases). Germline V gives CDR1 MGHRA, CDR2 YSYEKL. Trimming took 1 base from V and 4 from J, leaving 11 bases between them. This CDR3 spans 15 amino acids. The CDR3 DNA reads as TGCGCCAGCAGCCAAGGCGGGACTTCGTACAATGAGCAGTTCTTC. Translation: CASSQGGTSYNEQFF.

The V and J genes are TRBV7-2 and TRBJ2-1; 8 positions agree with TRBD1. The CDR3 runs to 15 residues. The V and J ends lost 5 bases and 2 bases, in that order; junction bases with no gene match: 5. Per germline, CDR1 SGHTA and CDR2 FQGNSA. The CDR3 protein is CASSPRGRTYNEQFF. CDR3 DNA sequence: TGTGCCAGCAGCCCCAGGGGGCGCACCTACAATGAGCAGTTCTTC. The full variable domain, with the rest looked up from reference TRBV7-2 and TRBJ2-1, is GAGVSQSPSNKVTEKGKDVELRCDPISGHTALYWYRQSLGQGLEFLIYFQGNSAPDKSGLPSDRFSAERTGGSVSTLTIQRTQQEDSAVYLCASSPRGRTYNEQFFGPGTRLTVL.